This T cell receptor (beta chain) was found in a study of T cell responses to AZD1222 COVID-19 vaccine. Study information: Pooled together were second doses at about 4 or about 12 weeks.

The CDR3 totals 15 residues. The V and J ends lost 0 bases and 3 bases respectively, with 13 bases between them. CDR1 is SGHRS and CDR2 is YFSETQ in the germline V gene. Findings and caveats of the study: Baseline serostatus was positive in only six AZD1222 recipients. Among the donors, most were white British and more were female, and clonal diversity was possibly underestimated.

Of note for this clone: What it binds is unknown.

Some clones are missing from TCRdb's copy, which holds only in-frame ones; the method was immunoSEQ multiplex PCR. The table shows around 83,000 clones, with 70% to 90% occurring only once. The specimen comprised peripheral blood, sampled on day 0 of AZD1222 vaccination. The chain is built from TRBV5-1 and TRBJ2-7; weak D call: TRBD1 (5 bases). This receptor was identified in an adult in good health. CDR3 amino acids: CASSLAHAGNYEQYF. In nucleotides, the CDR3 is TGCGCCAGCAGCTTGGCCCATGCAGGGAACTACGAGCAGTACTTC.